This T cell receptor (beta chain) emerged from a study of cytomegalovirus exposure and HLA in healthy donors. Points on this clone: Its antigen is currently unknown.

Broader study findings: Common viral pathogens seemed to be connected with several of the most significant clusters, according to a later analysis.

CDR3 length: 16 amino acids. Germline CDR1 and CDR2: LNHDA and SQIVND (reference sequence). The trim removed 7 bases at V and 6 bases at J, leaving 8 bases unmatched. The PCR used 60 Vbeta and 13 Jbeta primers. Repertoires were generated with immunoSEQ multiplex PCR, while TCRdb's copy carries only in-frame clones and drops some. The data show around 110,000 clones, and the top ten clones hold approximately 6.8%. This sequence originates from a man aged 35 to 55 in good health and CMV-seropositive. Sequencing used PBMCs. The chain has TRBV19 and TRBJ2-2; 13 positions match TRBD2. DNA of the CDR3: TGTGCCAGTACCTTGTGGACTAGCGGGAGAGCCGGGGAGCTGTTTTTT. Residues: CASTLWTSGRAGELFF.